This TCR beta chain was sequenced in a study of blood T cell repertoires in COVID-19. Looking at the study overall: The study drew acute and convalescent COVID-19 samples from the United States, Italy and Spain.

Sequenced by immunoSEQ multiplex PCR; TCRdb stores in-frame clones only, minus some. This table holds about 210,000 clones, roughly 84% found once. V was shortened by 4 bases and J by 1 base, with 6 bases between the two germline ends. Germline V lookup: CDR1 SGHNT, CDR2 YENEEA. The CDR3 covers 13 residues. With regard to this clone: The identical CDR3 is also encoded by other nucleotide sequences in the sample.

The clonotype comes from a man between 50 and 59 years old with active or convalescent COVID-19. Material for sequencing was peripheral blood. This rearrangement joins TRBV11-3 to TRBJ2-3, with D unclear. In nucleotides, the CDR3 is TGTGCCAGCAGCTCCCGGGGCACAGATACGCAGTATTTT. It encodes CASSSRGTDTQYF.